What follows describes a single TCR beta chain. The sample comes from a study of cytomegalovirus exposure and HLA in healthy donors. The donors belonged to the approximately 120-subject validation cohort, separate from the 666-subject first cohort. TCRdb's table, derived via immunoSEQ multiplex PCR, lists solely in-frame clones and lacks some. Here the sample spans approximately 90,000 clones, about 96% being singletons. Per the germline V gene, CDR1 is MNHNS and CDR2 is SASEGT. Between the trimmed V and J ends, which lost 5 bases and 0 bases, there was a span of 13 bases. The length of the CDR3 is 15 residues.

The chain joins TRBV6-1 to TRBJ1-1; D unresolved. Sequences were obtained from PBMCs. The receptor comes from a man between 18 and 35 years old in good health and CMV-seronegative. As DNA, the CDR3 is TGTGCCAGCAGTCTTTCCCTGCTACTGAACACTGAAGCTTTCTTT. Translating it yields CASSLSLLLNTEAFF.